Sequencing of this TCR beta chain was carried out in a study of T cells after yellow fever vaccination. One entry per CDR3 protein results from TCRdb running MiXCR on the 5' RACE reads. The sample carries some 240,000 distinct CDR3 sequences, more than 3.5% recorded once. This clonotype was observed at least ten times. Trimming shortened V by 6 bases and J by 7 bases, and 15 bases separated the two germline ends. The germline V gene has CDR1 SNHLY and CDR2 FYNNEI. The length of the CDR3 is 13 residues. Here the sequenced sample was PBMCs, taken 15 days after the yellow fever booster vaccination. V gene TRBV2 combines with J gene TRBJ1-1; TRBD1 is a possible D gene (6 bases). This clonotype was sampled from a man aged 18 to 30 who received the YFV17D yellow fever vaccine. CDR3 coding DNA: TGTGCCAGCAGCGCGGAGGGGGGAGGTGAAGCTTTCTTT. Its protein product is CASSAEGGGEAFF.